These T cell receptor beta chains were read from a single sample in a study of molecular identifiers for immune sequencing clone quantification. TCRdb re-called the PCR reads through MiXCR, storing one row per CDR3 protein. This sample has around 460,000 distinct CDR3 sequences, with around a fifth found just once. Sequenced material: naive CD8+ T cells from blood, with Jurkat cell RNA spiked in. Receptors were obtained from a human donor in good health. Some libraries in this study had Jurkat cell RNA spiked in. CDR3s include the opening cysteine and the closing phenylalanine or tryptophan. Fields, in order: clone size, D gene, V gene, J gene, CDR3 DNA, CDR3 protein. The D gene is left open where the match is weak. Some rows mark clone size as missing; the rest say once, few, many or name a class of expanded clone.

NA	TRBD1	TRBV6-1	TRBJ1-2	TGTGCCAGCAGTGAAATGGCAGGGGGCTACTATGGCTACACCTTC	CASSEMAGGYYGYTF
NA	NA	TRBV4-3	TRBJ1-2	TGCGCCAGCAGCCAAGATTACGACTCGACAGACTATGGCTACGCCTTC	CASSQDYDSTDYGYAF
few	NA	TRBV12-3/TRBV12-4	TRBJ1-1	TGTGCCAGCAGCTGGGGGTTGGGTGAAGCTTTCTTT	CASSWGLGEAFF
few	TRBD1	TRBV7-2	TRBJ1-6	TGTGCCAGCAGCCCAGGACAGGGGAATAATTCACCCCTCCACTTT	CASSPGQGNNSPLHF
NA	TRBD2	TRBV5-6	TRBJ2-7	TGTGCCAGCAGCTTGGGGACAGGTGGGACTAGCGCCTTCTACGAGCAGTACTTC	CASSLGTGGTSAFYEQYF
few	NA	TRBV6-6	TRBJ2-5	TGTGCCAGCAGTTACGCTCGTCCCGGGGAGACCCAGTACTTC	CASSYARPGETQYF
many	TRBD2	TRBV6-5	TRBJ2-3	TGTGCCAGCAGCAACGGGGGGGCCGGGGATACGCAGTATTTT	CASSNGGAGDTQYF
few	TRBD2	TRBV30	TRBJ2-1	TGTGCCTGGACTAGCGGGAACTATGAGCAGTTCTTC	CAWTSGNYEQFF
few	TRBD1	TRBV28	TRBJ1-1	TGTGCCAGCAGCATGACAGGGGAGACTGAAGCTTTCTTT	CASSMTGETEAFF
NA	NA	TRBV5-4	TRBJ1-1	TGTGCCAGCAGCTTTGCGGAGACTGAAGCTTTCTTT	CASSFAETEAFF
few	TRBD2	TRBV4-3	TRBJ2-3	TGCGCCAGCAGCCAAGATCCCTGGACTAGCGGGGGGGCGGATACGCAGTATTTT	CASSQDPWTSGGADTQYF
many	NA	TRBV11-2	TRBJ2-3	TGTGCCAGCAGCGGCACATTGCCGGGGATCCACACAGATACGCAGTATTTT	CASSGTLPGIHTDTQYF
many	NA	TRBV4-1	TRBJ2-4	TGCGCCAGCAGCTCTGAGCCGGTCGGGGGATCCAAAAACATTCAGTACTTC	CASSSEPVGGSKNIQYF
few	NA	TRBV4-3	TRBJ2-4	TGCGCCAGCAGCCTTGCTGGGGCAGGGGTTTCCAAAAACATTCAGTACTTC	CASSLAGAGVSKNIQYF
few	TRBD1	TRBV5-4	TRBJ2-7	TGTGCCAGCAGGCCCGGGACAGGTTCCTACGAGCAGTACTTC	CASRPGTGSYEQYF
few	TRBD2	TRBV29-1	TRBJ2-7	TGCGGCGTAGAGGGACTAGGGACCTACGAGCAGTACTTC	CGVEGLGTYEQYF
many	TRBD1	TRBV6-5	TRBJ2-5	TGTGCCAGCACAGGGACAGGAAACCAAGAGACCCAGTACTTC	CASTGTGNQETQYF
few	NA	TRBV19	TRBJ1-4	TGTGCCAGTAGTATAGATGGAGGGACGGCGGGAATGAATGAAAAACTGTTTTTT	CASSIDGGTAGMNEKLFF
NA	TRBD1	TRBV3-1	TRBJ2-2	TGTGCCAGCACCCGAAGGGACAGGGGGAACACCGGGGAGCTGTTTTTT	CASTRRDRGNTGELFF
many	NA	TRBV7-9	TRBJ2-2	TGTGCCAGCAGCTCACAGGACCACGCGAACACCGGGGAGCTGTTTTTT	CASSSQDHANTGELFF
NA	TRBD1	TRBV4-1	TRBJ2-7	TGCGCCAGCAGCCCAGCTTGGGGACAGGGGACATACGAGCAGTACTTC	CASSPAWGQGTYEQYF
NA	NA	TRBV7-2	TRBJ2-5	TGTGCCAGCAGCCGCGCCGGGTCCAGCGTGGAGACCCAGTACTTC	CASSRAGSSVETQYF
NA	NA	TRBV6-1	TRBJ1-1	TGTGCCAGCAGTCGGAGGGTGGACACTGAAGCTTTCTTT	CASSRRVDTEAFF
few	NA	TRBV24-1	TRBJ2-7	TGTGCCACCAGTGAATCCAACTACTACGAGCAGTACTTC	CATSESNYYEQYF
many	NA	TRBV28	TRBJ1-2	TGTGCCAGCAGTATCCAGGTACTCTATGGCTACACCTTC	CASSIQVLYGYTF
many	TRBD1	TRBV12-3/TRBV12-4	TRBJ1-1	TGTGCCAGCAGTTTAAGGGACAGGGGACTCAACACTGAAGCTTTCTTT	CASSLRDRGLNTEAFF
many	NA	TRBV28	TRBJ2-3	TGTGCCAGCAGTCTTCGGTTGGGGCGTTTCACAGATACGCAGTATTTT	CASSLRLGRFTDTQYF
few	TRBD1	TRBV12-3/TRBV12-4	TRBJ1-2	TGTGCCAGCAGACCCGACAGGGGGGCTGGCTACACCTTC	CASRPDRGAGYTF
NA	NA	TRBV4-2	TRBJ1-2	TGTGCCAGCAGCCAAGGGGCAGACTATGGCTACACCTTC	CASSQGADYGYTF
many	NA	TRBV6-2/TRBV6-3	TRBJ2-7	TGTGCCAGCAGTACAGGGTTCTACGAGCAGTACTTC	CASSTGFYEQYF
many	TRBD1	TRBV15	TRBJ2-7	TGTGCCACCAGTGGGGACAGAACCTACGAGCAGTACTTC	CATSGDRTYEQYF
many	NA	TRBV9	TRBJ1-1	TGTGCCAGCAGCGTAGGAGAAAGGGCTGAAGCTTTCTTT	CASSVGERAEAFF
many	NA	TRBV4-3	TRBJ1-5	TGCGCCAGCAGCCAATTCCGGGCAGTCAATCAGCCCCAGCATTTT	CASSQFRAVNQPQHF
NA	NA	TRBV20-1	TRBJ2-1	TGCAGTGCTAGAGGTGTGGGGCTCACCTACAATGAGCAGTTCTTC	CSARGVGLTYNEQFF
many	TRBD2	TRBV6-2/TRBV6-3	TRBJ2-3	TGTGCCAGCAGTCACCCTCAGGAGCGGGGGATGACAGATACGCAGTATTTT	CASSHPQERGMTDTQYF
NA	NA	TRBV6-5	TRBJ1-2	TGTGCCAGCAGTTTCACGCAGGCCCAGGGCTACACCTTC	CASSFTQAQGYTF
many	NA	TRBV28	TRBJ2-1	TGTGCCACCTCCCCCCCCCTGACAGGGCATCACGGCGGGGGAAGTGAGCAGTTCTTC	CATSPPLTGHHGGGSEQFF
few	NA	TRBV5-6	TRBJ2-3	TGTGCCAGCAGCTTGGTGGCCCAAACAGATACGCAGTATTTT	CASSLVAQTDTQYF
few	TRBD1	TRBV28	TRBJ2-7	TGTGCCAGCAGCACCGGACAGGGGGCATCCTACGAGCAGTACTTC	CASSTGQGASYEQYF
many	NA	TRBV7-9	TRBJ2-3	TGTGCCAGCAGCTTAGAAAGGACGGAGAGCACAGATACGCAGTATTTT	CASSLERTESTDTQYF
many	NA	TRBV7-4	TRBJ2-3	TGTGCCAGCAGCTGTCCCAGGGATTGCACAGATACGCAGTATTTT	CASSCPRDCTDTQYF
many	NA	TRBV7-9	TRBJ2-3	TGTGCCAGCGCAAAGGACGCATTCACAGATACGCAGTATTTT	CASAKDAFTDTQYF
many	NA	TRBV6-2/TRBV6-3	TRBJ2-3	TGTGCCAGCAGTCCTGAGGAGGTGTTAGACACAGATACGCAGTATTTT	CASSPEEVLDTDTQYF